These 21 T cell receptor beta chains share one sample of origin, sequenced in a study of blood T cells in healthy people across ages (dated by TCRdb to between 2014 and 2017). The method behind the library was 5' RACE. Instrument on record: Illumina HiSeq 2500. A second PCR of about 6 to 12 cycles was performed with a sample-barcoded 5' primer and a J-beta primer mix. TCRdb trimmed public reads at Q25 via fastp, called clones via MiXCR and kept in-frame beta chains. A single entry per CDR3 protein holds the most common genes and DNA from its merged rows. Within this sample are around 870,000 distinct CDR3 sequences, with 25% to 30% of them counted one time only. The top ten clonotypes cover 17% of the sample. Sequencing was carried out using blood. The receptors derive from a woman of 80 years or more in good health.

This clonotype was counted many times. The rearrangement uses TRBV7-2 and TRBJ1-5, with D unclear. V was trimmed by 5 bases and J by 2 bases, leaving 13 bases between them. The CDR3 sequence is 15 residues long. The germline V gene has CDR1 SGHTA and CDR2 FQGNSA. CDR3 DNA: TGTGCCAGCAGCCCGTTGGGAGTGGGCAATCAGCCCCAGCATTTT. It is translated as CASSPLGVGNQPQHF.

A single count supports this clonotype. The chain has TRBV2 and TRBJ2-3; 9 bases are a match to TRBD1. Germline V lookup: CDR1 SNHLY, CDR2 FYNNEI. With 6 bases clipped from V and 1 base from J, the junction kept 8 bases outside the gene matches. The CDR3 extends over 16 amino acids. CDR3: CASRRGDRVGTDTQYF. In DNA, the CDR3 is TGTGCCAGCAGGAGGGGGGACAGGGTCGGCACAGATACGCAGTATTTT. The whole variable domain, remainder taken from reference TRBV2 and TRBJ2-3, is EPEVTQTPSHQVTQMGQEVILRCVPISNHLYFYWYRQILGQKVEFLVSFYNNEISEKSEIFDDQFSVERPDGSNFTLKIRSTKLEDSAMYFCASRRGDRVGTDTQYFGPGTRLTVL.

This clonotype occurred many times. The CDR3 reads CASSLASSNYGYTF. CDR3 sequence (DNA): TGTGCCAGCAGTCTGGCCAGCTCTAACTATGGCTACACCTTC. The V and J genes are TRBV7-9 and TRBJ1-2; D not resolved. CDR1 is SEHNR, CDR2 FQNEAQ, per germline (reference sequence). The CDR3 spans 14 residues. The V end was cut by 6 bases, the J end by 0 bases, with 11 bases between.

This clonotype was recorded only once. A much larger clone lies a single base off, so this may be a read error. V gene TRBV5-5 combines with J gene TRBJ1-4; no definite D call. The germline gives CDR1 SGHKS, CDR2 YYEKEE (reference sequence). This CDR3 is built from 16 residues. CDR3: CASSLEPLQLREKRFF. The CDR3 DNA reads TGTGCCAGCAGCTTGGAGCCGCTACAACTTCGGGAAAAACGGTTTTTT.

There are many counts of this clonotype. This chain uses TRBV4-3 with TRBJ2-5; D remains ambiguous. Between the trimmed V and J ends, which lost 2 bases and 5 bases, there was a span of 12 bases. This CDR3 contains 14 residues. Germline V gives CDR1 LGHNA, CDR2 YSLEER. The chain's CDR3 is CASSQNLGFETQYF. CDR3 DNA sequence: TGCGCCAGCAGCCAAAATCTTGGGTTCGAGACCCAGTACTTC.

On this clonotype itself: With a much larger clone just one base away, this may be a read error. V is TRBV20-1 and J is TRBJ2-1; D not resolved. Germline CDR1 and CDR2: DFQATT and SNEGSKA (reference sequence). The CDR3 runs to 13 residues. CDR3 residues: CSARDPLYDEQFF. The CDR3 DNA reads as TGCAGTGCTAGAGATCCCCTCTACGATGAGCAGTTCTTC.

This clonotype has a count of ten or more. The rearrangement joins TRBV6-1 to TRBJ2-5; D possibly matches TRBD1 or TRBD2 (5 bases each). Germline-derived CDR1 and CDR2 are MNHNS and SASEGT. V was clipped by 3 bases and J by 4 bases, with 15 bases between them. The CDR3 is 15 amino acids. The CDR3 sequence is CASSDGTTGRETQYF. The CDR3 bases are TGTGCCAGCAGTGACGGGACCACAGGTCGAGAGACCCAGTACTTC.

About this clonotype: With a much larger clone just one base away, this may be a read error. The chain uses TRBV20-1 and TRBJ2-3; no definite D call. The germline V gene has CDR1 DFQATT and CDR2 SNEGSKA (reference sequence). The ends were cut back, 6 bases at V and 5 bases at J, with 21 bases in the middle. The CDR3 has 15 residues. DNA of the CDR3: TGCAGTGCGCCAGATTGGGTGGGAAAGGTAGATACGCAGTATTTT. Translated, it gives CSAPDWVGKVDTQYF.

V is TRBV21-1 and J is TRBJ2-5; the table's D call of TRBD1 was not tested on the DNA. TRBV21-1 is designated a pseudogene. The CDR3 is 17 residues long. CDR3 nucleotide sequence: TGTGCCAGCAGCAAACAAGGGACAGGGGGATTCCAAGAGACCCAGTACTTC. As protein: CASSKQGTGGFQETQYF.

Regarding this clonotype: A much larger clone sits a single nucleotide away, making a read error possible. The chain joins TRBV29-1 to TRBJ1-2; D ambiguous. The CDR3 contains 17 residues. Trimming cost V 0 bases and J 8 bases, with 25 bases left between them. Per the germline V gene, CDR1 is SQVTM and CDR2 is ANQGSEA. The CDR3 reads CSVEEAKRTTGLGGYTF. The CDR3 DNA is TGCAGCGTTGAAGAAGCGAAGCGAACAACGGGTCTGGGAGGCTACACCTTC.

This CDR3 is CASRLPGQNQETQYF. CDR3 DNA: TGTGCCAGCAGGTTACCGGGACAGAACCAAGAGACCCAGTACTTC. The chain recombines TRBV9 with TRBJ2-7; 7 bases match TRBD1. The DNA end favors TRBJ2-5, so the J call may be wrong. Germline V lookup: CDR1 SGDLS, CDR2 YYNGEE. The CDR3 totals 15 residues.

This clonotype was seen many times. V gene TRBV6-5 combines with J gene TRBJ2-3; 8 bases agree with TRBD2. This CDR3 is built from 15 residues. V lost 6 bases to trimming and J lost 0 bases; unmatched junction nucleotides: 5. Germline CDR1 is MNHEY and CDR2 is SVGAGI. The CDR3 reads CASSRAGASTDTQYF. CDR3 coding DNA: TGTGCCAGCAGCCGAGCGGGGGCAAGCACAGATACGCAGTATTTT.

At least ten counts were recorded for this clonotype. This chain's CDR3 is CASSLAPGGTDTQYF. In nucleotides, the CDR3 is TGTGCCAGCAGCTTAGCGCCGGGGGGTACAGATACGCAGTATTTT. The chain couples TRBV7-2 to TRBJ2-3; 7 bases agree with TRBD2. The germline V gene encodes CDR1 SGHTA and CDR2 FQGNSA. The CDR3 has 15 residues. J lost 3 bases, V lost 0 bases, and 3 bases had no gene match. The complete variable domain, with remaining parts taken from reference TRBV7-2 and TRBJ2-3, reads GAGVSQSPSNKVTEKGKDVELRCDPISGHTALYWYRQSLGQGLEFLIYFQGNSAPDKSGLPSDRFSAERTGGSVSTLTIQRTQQEDSAVYLCASSLAPGGTDTQYFGPGTRLTVL.

This clonotype occurred many times. The J gene is TRBJ2-3, the V gene TRBV27, with 7 bases aligning to TRBD1. Per germline, CDR1 MNHEY and CDR2 SMNVEV (reference sequence). The V and J ends lost 5 bases and 4 bases, in that order; junction bases with no gene match: 3. This CDR3 contains 13 residues. The CDR3 spells CASSRGRADTQYF. The CDR3 DNA reads as TGTGCCAGCAGTAGGGGGCGTGCAGATACGCAGTATTTT.

This clonotype has a count of ten or more. The V call is TRBV7-2, the J call TRBJ1-2; 7 nucleotides align to TRBD1. CDR1 and CDR2 from the germline V gene are SGHTA and FQGNSA. V gave up 0 bases and J gave up 8 bases; unmatched junction bases: 12. This CDR3 spans 16 amino acids. CDR3 sequence (DNA): TGTGCCAGCAGCTTAGCGCAGCGGACCGCGGACAGGGGCTACACCTTC. Residues: CASSLAQRTADRGYTF.

This clonotype was seen repeatedly, ten times or more. The rearrangement joins TRBV2 to TRBJ2-5, with D maybe TRBD1 (6 bases). Trimming left V 10 bases short and J 2 bases short, with 17 bases between. CDR3 size: 14 residues. Looked up from germline, CDR1 is SNHLY and CDR2 is FYNNEI. The CDR3 sequence is CATRTEGRQETQYF. The DNA for the CDR3 is TGTGCCACCCGGACAGAGGGGCGTCAAGAGACCCAGTACTTC.

The table lists this clonotype with many counts. V usage is TRBV11-2 and J usage is TRBJ2-7; 12 positions agree with TRBD1. This CDR3 has 16 residues. The V and J ends lost 4 bases and 6 bases, in that order; junction bases with no gene match: 10. Germline loops: CDR1 SGHAT, CDR2 FQNNGV. Written as DNA, the CDR3 is TGTGCCAGCAGCTCCTGGAGGGGACAGGGGGCTTTCGAGCAGTACTTC. It codes for CASSSWRGQGAFEQYF.

This clonotype was observed a few times. The chain carries TRBV12-3 or TRBV12-4 and TRBJ1-5; perhaps TRBD1 as D (5 bases). The CDR3 loop spans 14 amino acids. Trimming removed 7 bases at V and 2 bases at J, with 12 bases between. CDR3 in DNA: TGTGCCAGCACTATAAGGGGTGGCAATCAGCCCCAGCATTTT. This encodes CASTIRGGNQPQHF.

The rearrangement joins TRBV6-2 or TRBV6-3 to TRBJ2-3; the match to TRBD2 covers 12 bases. J was trimmed by 0 bases and V by 6 bases; bases with no gene match: 7. The CDR3 is made up of 17 amino acids. CDR1 is MNHEY, CDR2 SVGEGT, per germline. The CDR3 DNA follows: TGTGCCAGCAGACTAGGACTAGCGGGGATAAGCACAGATACGCAGTATTTT. Its translation: CASRLGLAGISTDTQYF.

This clonotype was counted ten times or more. The J gene is TRBJ1-6, the V gene TRBV4-3; D remains ambiguous. Germline lookup yields CDR1 LGHNA and CDR2 YSLEER. The CDR3 covers 13 residues. Trimming cost V 4 bases and J 9 bases, with 10 bases left between them. This chain's CDR3 is CASSPDWSSPLHF. In DNA, the CDR3 is TGCGCCAGCAGCCCGGACTGGAGTTCACCCCTCCACTTT.

This clonotype was seen a handful of times. The chain is built from TRBV6-2 or TRBV6-3 and TRBJ2-6; 8 positions match TRBD1. This CDR3 has 15 residues. Germline CDR1 MNHEY, CDR2 SVGEGT. V shed 4 bases, J shed 5 bases, and the junction held 4 bases outside the gene matches. This CDR3 reads CASSFQGARANVLTF. In nucleotides, the CDR3 is TGTGCCAGCAGTTTTCAGGGGGCTCGGGCCAACGTCCTGACTTTC.